This T cell receptor (beta chain) was sequenced for a study of cytomegalovirus exposure and HLA in healthy donors. Background on the study: The same platform was used for the roughly 110 validation repertoires as for the roughly 700 first-cohort repertoires, as reported in a later analysis.

The V end was cut by 2 bases, the J end by 4 bases, with 14 bases between. Per the germline V gene, CDR1 is KGHSH and CDR2 is LQKENI. The CDR3 loop spans 15 amino acids. Some clones are missing from TCRdb's copy, which holds only in-frame ones; the method was immunoSEQ multiplex PCR. The data hold about 260,000 clones, with 90% observed a single time. Details on this clone: Its antigen is undetermined.

The study, taken as a whole, reports: The classifier reportedly diagnosed cytomegalovirus status with high specificity and sensitivity. The finding came from a later analysis; first-cohort TCR clusters tended to co-occur in the roughly 110 validation repertoires. There were a few CMV-associated chains whose specificity for CMV antigens was confirmed in vitro.

This chain uses TRBV18 with TRBJ1-2; D is possibly TRBD1 (5 bases). The source material was PBMCs. The sequence was obtained from a young woman in good health and CMV-seronegative. The CDR3 nucleotides read TGTGCCAGCTCACCAGGGACGGAAGGAATCTATGGCTACACCTTC. This encodes CASSPGTEGIYGYTF.